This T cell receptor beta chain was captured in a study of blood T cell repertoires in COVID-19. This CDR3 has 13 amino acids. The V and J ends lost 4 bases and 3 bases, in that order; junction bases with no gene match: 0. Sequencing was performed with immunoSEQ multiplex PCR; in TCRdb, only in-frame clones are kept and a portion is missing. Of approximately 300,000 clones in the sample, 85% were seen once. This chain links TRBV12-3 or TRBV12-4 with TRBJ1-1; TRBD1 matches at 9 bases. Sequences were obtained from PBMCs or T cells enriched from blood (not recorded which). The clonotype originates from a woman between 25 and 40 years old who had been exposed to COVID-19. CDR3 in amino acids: CASSWDRDTEAFF. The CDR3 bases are TGTGCCAGCAGTTGGGACAGGGACACTGAAGCTTTCTTT.